The present entry profiles one T cell receptor (beta chain) with its context. Antigen specificity is unknown. Repertoires were generated with immunoSEQ multiplex PCR, while TCRdb's copy carries only in-frame clones and drops some. This table has 1,500 to 2,000 clones, around 39% appearing once. This entry is derived from a study of T cells in localized non-small cell lung cancer. V lost 2 bases, J lost 0 bases, and 3 bases stayed unmatched. Germline CDR1 MNHGY, CDR2 SAAAGT. CDR3 length equals 15 residues. Findings of the study overall: The study detected a median 57 of the top 100 tumor clones in adjacent lung. With higher T cell density in blood came longer overall survival. Adjacent uninvolved lung tissue had the highest T cell clonality, exceeding tumor. Because sequencing included only one region (of the tumor), heterogeneity remains possible.

The clonotype was recovered from a woman between 35 and 70 years old with stage I lung adenocarcinoma. The sample consisted of lung tumor tissue, taken before any cancer treatment. The J gene is TRBJ1-2, the V gene TRBV6-8, with 7 bases that match TRBD1. This CDR3 reads CASSYTTGTNYGYTF. CDR3 DNA: TGTGCCAGCAGTTACACGACAGGGACTAACTATGGCTACACCTTC.